The 28 T cell receptor beta chains below were found in one sample sequenced in a study of blood T cell repertoires in COVID-19. Data came from immunoSEQ multiplex PCR; TCRdb stores just in-frame clones and leaves some out. The repertoire holds roughly 200,000 clones, with around 79% as singletons. Material for sequencing was peripheral blood. These receptors came from a woman aged 40 to 55 with COVID-19, enrolled during active disease.

V gene TRBV20-1 combines with J gene TRBJ2-7; unclear D gene. Between the trimmed V and J ends, which lost 3 bases and 3 bases, there was a span of 3 bases. The V gene's germline CDR1 is DFQATT and CDR2 SNEGSKA (reference sequence). The CDR3 consists of 10 residues. The CDR3 is CSASNYEQYF. The CDR3 region has the DNA TGCAGTGCTAGCAACTACGAGCAGTACTTC.

CDR3 protein: CASSRQNNQPQHF. CDR3 nucleotide sequence: TGTGCCAGCAGTCGACAGAACAATCAGCCCCAGCATTTT. The chain is built from TRBV12-3 or TRBV12-4 and TRBJ1-5; D possibly corresponds to TRBD1 (5 bases). The ends were cut back, 5 bases at V and 3 bases at J, with 8 bases in the middle. The CDR3 spans 13 residues.

CDR3 in amino acids: CASSPVQETQYF. In DNA, the CDR3 is TGTGCCAGCAGTCCTGTTCAAGAGACCCAGTACTTC. The chain recombines TRBV2 with TRBJ2-5; D is undetermined. The CDR3 is 12 amino acids. Germline CDR1 and CDR2: SNHLY and FYNNEI. V lost 5 bases, J lost 2 bases, and 6 bases lay in between.

The chain recombines TRBV25-1 with TRBJ1-5, with D unresolved. Germline lookup yields CDR1 MGHDK and CDR2 SYGVNS. Between the trimmed V and J ends, which lost 1 base and 1 base, there was a span of 11 bases. The CDR3 runs 16 residues. For the CDR3, the DNA is TGTGCCAGCAGTGAATGGAGGGTGGGGAGCAATCAGCCCCAGCATTTT. As protein: CASSEWRVGSNQPQHF.

V usage is TRBV29-1 and J usage is TRBJ1-2; possible D gene TRBD1, 5 bases. Germline values: CDR1 SQVTM, CDR2 ANQGSEA. CDR3 length: 13 residues. V lost 4 bases to trimming and J lost 4 bases, with 13 bases between them. CDR3 region: CSVGRGGGYGYTF. In DNA, the CDR3 is TGCAGCGTTGGGAGGGGCGGAGGCTATGGCTACACCTTC.

A few counts support this clone. The V gene is TRBV2, the J gene TRBJ1-2, with TRBD1 as a possible D gene (5 bases). The CDR3 extends over 13 amino acids. Germline V gene data show CDR1 as SNHLY and CDR2 as FYNNEI. V lost 7 bases and J lost 8, with 17 bases in between. The CDR3 DNA follows: TGTGCCAGCATCATGGGAGGGGTGGAGGGCTACACCTTC. Its translation: CASIMGGVEGYTF.

V is TRBV19 and J is TRBJ2-3; D is possibly TRBD2 (7 bases). The CDR3 sequence is 18 residues long. Looked up from germline, CDR1 is LNHDA and CDR2 is SQIVND (reference sequence). The ends were cut back, 1 base at V and 2 bases at J, with 19 bases in the middle. The CDR3 loop reads CASSIAPRGGLYTDTQYF. In DNA, the CDR3 is TGTGCCAGTAGTATAGCCCCGAGAGGGGGACTATACACAGATACGCAGTATTTT.

V gene TRBV28 combines with J gene TRBJ1-1; D may be TRBD1 (6 bases). The CDR3 length is 16 residues. Looked up from germline, CDR1 is MDHEN and CDR2 is SYDVKM. Trimming took off 8 bases at V and 7 bases at J, with 26 bases between the two ends. The CDR3 coding sequence is TGTGCCAGCCGTGGTCTGGGGGCAGGGGTGACCCTTGAAGCTTTCTTT. This translates into CASRGLGAGVTLEAFF. The full variable domain, with the rest looked up from reference TRBV28 and TRBJ1-1, is DVKVTQSSRYLVKRTGEKVFLECVQDMDHENMFWYRQDPGLGLRLIYFSYDVKMKEKGDIPEGYSVSREKKERFSLILESASTNQTSMYLCASRGLGAGVTLEAFFGQGTRLTVV.

V and J are TRBV13 and TRBJ2-5, with TRBD2 identical over 7 bases. This CDR3 has 16 residues. The ends lost 5 bases at V and 1 base at J; junction bases unmatched: 10. CDR1 is PRHDT, CDR2 FYEKMQ, per germline (reference sequence). The CDR3 spells CASSELTSGVQETQYF. DNA of the CDR3: TGTGCCAGCAGCGAACTAACCAGCGGGGTCCAAGAGACCCAGTACTTC.

This clone is a singleton in its sample. The V call is TRBV5-1, the J call TRBJ1-2; 10 bases fit TRBD1. This CDR3 is built from 17 residues. CDR1 is SGHRS, CDR2 YFSETQ, per germline. The junction had 14 bases not matched to a gene; V was cut back by 5 bases and J by 4 bases. The CDR3 is CASSHPGQGPALYGYTF. CDR3 sequence (DNA): TGCGCCAGCAGTCACCCGGGACAGGGGCCCGCTCTCTATGGCTACACCTTC.

This clone appeared a single time. This rearrangement joins TRBV6-5 to TRBJ2-3; 7 bases are shared with TRBD2. Trimming cost V 0 bases and J 1 base; bases outside gene matches: 4. This CDR3 region has 16 residues. Germline loops: CDR1 MNHEY, CDR2 SVGAGI. CDR3 in DNA: TGTGCCAGCAGTTACTCAAGCGGGGAACGCACAGATACGCAGTATTTT. Translating gives CASSYSSGERTDTQYF.

As DNA, the CDR3 is TGTGCCAGTAGTATGGGTTTAGGGCAGGGCTATGGCTACACCTTC. This encodes CASSMGLGQGYGYTF. The chain is built from TRBV19 and TRBJ1-2; maybe TRBD1 (5 bases). Germline assignment: CDR1 LNHDA and CDR2 SQIVND (reference sequence). V was trimmed by 3 bases and J by 4 bases, leaving 15 bases between them. The CDR3 has 15 residues.

The chain is built from TRBV29-1 and TRBJ2-5; no clear D. Looked up from germline, CDR1 is SQVTM and CDR2 is ANQGSEA. The CDR3 spans 11 residues. V was trimmed by 5 bases and J by 1 base, leaving 5 bases between them. CDR3 residues: CSVLPQETQYF. The CDR3 bases are TGCAGCGTTCTCCCCCAAGAGACCCAGTACTTC.

The genes are TRBV5-5 and TRBJ1-1; 9 nucleotides align to TRBD1. Germline CDR1 SGHKS, CDR2 YYEKEE (reference sequence). V gave up 1 base and J gave up 13 bases; unmatched junction bases: 17. CDR3 length: 16 amino acids. The CDR3 DNA follows: TGTGCCAGCAGCTTGCCGGGACAGGGAAAATTTCGCTTGGGTTTCTTT. Translated: CASSLPGQGKFRLGFF. Drawing the rest from reference TRBV5-5 and TRBJ1-1, the complete variable domain is DAGVTQSPTHLIKTRGQQVTLRCSPISGHKSVSWYQQVLGQGPQFIFQYYEKEERGRGNFPDRFSARQFPNYSSELNVNALLLGDSALYLCASSLPGQGKFRLGFFGQGTRLTVV.

The chain couples TRBV11-2 to TRBJ2-3; 9 nucleotides align to TRBD1. Germline values: CDR1 SGHAT, CDR2 FQNNGV. CDR3 length equals 16 residues. V dropped 0 bases and J dropped 2; count of bases not matched to a gene: 3. For the CDR3, the DNA is TGTGCCAGCAGCTTAGACACAGGGGGCCTCACAGATACGCAGTATTTT. Translating gives CASSLDTGGLTDTQYF.

This chain joins TRBV7-9 and TRBJ1-1; 8 positions match TRBD1. The length of the CDR3 is 15 residues. Germline V gene data show CDR1 as SEHNR and CDR2 as FQNEAQ (reference sequence). Germline trimming cut 5 bases from V and 0 bases from J; bases unmatched to any gene: 5. DNA of the CDR3: TGTGCCAGCAGCCCGACAGGGGCCTTGAACACTGAAGCTTTCTTT. Protein sequence: CASSPTGALNTEAFF. Variable domain in full (rest from reference TRBV7-9 and TRBJ1-1): DTGVSQNPRHKITKRGQNVTFRCDPISEHNRLYWYRQTLGQGPEFLTYFQNEAQLEKSRLLSDRFSAERPKGSFSTLEIQRTEQGDSAMYLCASSPTGALNTEAFFGQGTRLTVV.

V and J are TRBV2 and TRBJ2-7, with 9 positions matching TRBD1. The ends lost 8 bases at V and 2 bases at J; junction bases unmatched: 1. CDR1 and CDR2 from the germline V gene are SNHLY and FYNNEI. The CDR3 is made up of 12 amino acids. The DNA of the CDR3 is TGTGCCAGCGGGACAGGGCCCTACGAGCAGTACTTC. This gives the protein CASGTGPYEQYF.

The V call is TRBV20-1, the J call TRBJ2-7; TRBD2 might be the D (8 bases). The CDR3 contains 14 residues. Germline loops: CDR1 DFQATT, CDR2 SNEGSKA (reference sequence). V lost 3 bases, J lost 4 bases, and 16 bases lay in between. CDR3 DNA sequence: TGCAGTGCTAGTCGGGAGGGGGCGGGGTACGAGCAGTACTTC. Residues: CSASREGAGYEQYF.

The chain joins TRBV19 to TRBJ2-2, with D perhaps TRBD2 (5 bases). The germline V and J ends were trimmed by 3 bases and 2 bases, with 10 bases remaining between them. From germline, CDR1 is LNHDA and CDR2 SQIVND (reference sequence). The CDR3 loop spans 15 amino acids. In DNA, the CDR3 is TGTGCCAGTAGTATCATCGAGGGAAACACCGGGGAGCTGTTTTTT. This codes for CASSIIEGNTGELFF.

The CDR3 region is CATSRDLQVSYEQYF. The DNA for the CDR3 is TGTGCCACCAGCAGAGATCTACAGGTTTCCTACGAGCAGTACTTC. The chain recombines TRBV15 with TRBJ2-7, with D maybe TRBD1 (5 bases). CDR1 LNHNV and CDR2 YYDKDF come from the germline V gene (reference sequence). Trimming shortened V by 0 bases and J by 1 base, and 10 bases separated the two germline ends. CDR3 length equals 15 residues.

V is TRBV19 and J is TRBJ1-2, with 8 bases aligning to TRBD1. Trimming at V came to 5 bases and at J to 8 bases, leaving 10 bases not matched to a gene. CDR1 and CDR2 (germline): LNHDA, SQIVND (reference sequence). The length of the CDR3 is 14 residues. The CDR3 here is CASSSSGGAGGYTF. DNA of the CDR3: TGTGCCAGTAGTTCATCAGGGGGCGCTGGGGGCTACACCTTC.

The rearrangement uses TRBV5-6 and TRBJ1-3, with 8 nucleotides matching TRBD1. J was trimmed by 7 bases and V by 7 bases; bases with no gene match: 10. Germline V gives CDR1 SGHDT, CDR2 YYEEEE. CDR3 length: 14 residues. In DNA, the CDR3 is TGTGCCAGCGGACTGTTGGACAGGGAGAACACCATATATTTT. It encodes CASGLLDRENTIYF.

CDR3 sequence reads: CSVAGLGSYEQYF. The DNA for the CDR3 is TGCAGCGTTGCCGGACTTGGATCCTACGAGCAGTACTTC. V usage is TRBV29-1 and J usage is TRBJ2-7; D might be TRBD2 (5 bases). CDR1 and CDR2 (germline): SQVTM, ANQGSEA. V was shortened by 4 bases and J by 1 base, with 11 bases between the two germline ends. This CDR3 contains 13 residues.

This clone was recorded once. The chain employs TRBV10-3 and TRBJ1-2; TRBD1 matches at 8 bases. Germline V gives CDR1 ENHRY, CDR2 SYGVKD. Losses at the gene ends were 8 bases for V and 8 bases for J; bases not matched to a gene: 10. The CDR3 sequence is 13 residues long. The DNA for the CDR3 is TGTGCCATCGGGCGACAGGGGATACACGGCTACACCTTC. This gives the protein CAIGRQGIHGYTF.

The chain joins TRBV2 to TRBJ1-6; D gene ambiguous. Germline CDR1 and CDR2: SNHLY and FYNNEI. V was cut by 2 bases and J by 5 bases, with 7 bases left in between. This CDR3 comprises 14 residues. CDR3 bases: TGTGCCAGCAGTGAACGGGGAGATAATTCACCCCTCCACTTT. Translation: CASSERGDNSPLHF.

The rearrangement links TRBV30 to TRBJ1-5; 7 bases map to TRBD1. Unmatched junction bases numbered 9, after V lost 0 bases and J lost 4 bases. The CDR3 runs to 16 residues. Germline V lookup: CDR1 GTSNPN, CDR2 SVGIG (reference sequence). CDR3 residues: CAWSVPGQLTNQPQHF. The CDR3 DNA sequence: TGTGCCTGGAGTGTACCGGGACAGCTTACGAATCAGCCCCAGCATTTT.

The table lists this clone with a few counts. This chain links TRBV28 with TRBJ2-1, with 9 bases that match TRBD1. The CDR3 is 16 residues long. J gave up 6 bases and V 4 bases, and 10 bases lay outside the gene matches. Germline assignment: CDR1 MDHEN and CDR2 SYDVKM. The CDR3 DNA reads TGTGCCAGCAGTTCCGGACAGGGGACCCAGGGCAATGAGCAGTTCTTC. It encodes CASSSGQGTQGNEQFF.

The chain has TRBV24-1 and TRBJ2-1; D possibly corresponds to TRBD2 (6 bases). With 4 bases removed from V and 9 bases from J, the gap between germline ends came to 12 bases. The CDR3 is 13 amino acids. Germline values: CDR1 KGHDR, CDR2 SFDVKD. Here the CDR3 reads CATSELGGTEQFF. The CDR3 DNA is TGTGCCACCAGTGAATTAGGAGGGACTGAGCAGTTCTTC.